A selection of T cell receptor beta chains follows, all from one sample in a study of spatial heterogeneity in lung cancer. Using its own MiXCR run on the 5' RACE reads, TCRdb lists one record per CDR3 protein. The data contain tens of thousands of distinct CDR3 sequences, about 7% of them singletons. Material: PBMCs, obtained at surgery. These receptors all come from a male donor with early-stage non-small cell lung cancer. CDR3s include the opening cysteine and the closing phenylalanine or tryptophan. A D gene is named only where the DNA matches it firmly. The size of a clone is reported for some rows only, either as once, few or many, or as a class for expanded clones.

V gene	J gene	D gene	clone size	CDR3 DNA	CDR3 protein
TRBV29-1	TRBJ2-5	-	few	TGCAGCGTTGAAGATAGGAACTCATGGCAAGAGACCCAGTACTTC	CSVEDRNSWQETQYF
TRBV20-1	TRBJ1-1	-	medium-sized	TGCAGTGCTAGTGTACAGCAAAACACTGAAGCTTTCTTT	CSASVQQNTEAFF
TRBV28	TRBJ2-5	TRBD1	many	TGTGCCAGCAGTTTAGGGGACAGGAAGTCAGGGGAGACCCAGTACTTC	CASSLGDRKSGETQYF
TRBV10-1	TRBJ2-2	-	-	TGCGCCAGCAGTGAGCAGCCCGACACCGGGGAGCTGTTTTTT	CASSEQPDTGELFF
TRBV12-5	TRBJ1-5	-	many	TGTGCTAGTGGTTTTGAGGACACCTATAGCAATCAGCCCCAGCATTTT	CASGFEDTYSNQPQHF
TRBV27	TRBJ2-5	-	-	TGTGCCAGCAGCCTGGGACTCTCCCCCCAAGAGACCCAGTACTTC	CASSLGLSPQETQYF
TRBV6-5	TRBJ2-7	TRBD1	many	TGTGCCAGCAATGCAGGGGGCATCAACGAGCAGTACTTC	CASNAGGINEQYF
TRBV12-3/TRBV12-4	TRBJ1-1	-	-	TGTGCCAGCAGTCCCGACTATATGAACACTGAAGCTTTCTTT	CASSPDYMNTEAFF
TRBV28	TRBJ2-7	-	many	TGTGCCAGCAGTTTAGGAGTCCACTACGAGCAGTACTTC	CASSLGVHYEQYF
TRBV11-3	TRBJ2-1	-	-	TGTGCCAGCAGCCCCCGAACCCTAGGGCCTGATGAGCAGTTCTTC	CASSPRTLGPDEQFF